The TCR beta chain described here comes from a study of blood T cell repertoires in COVID-19. Whole-study context: Acute and convalescent COVID-19 specimens originated in the United States, Italy and Spain. From T cells, B-cell-depleted T cells, or PBMCs came the material, which was cDNA or gDNA.

The J segment lost 8 bases and the V segment lost 4 bases, leaving 6 bases of the junction unmatched. The CDR3 is 15 residues long. Germline V gene data show CDR1 as MDHEN and CDR2 as SYDVKM. In the original analysis: Amplified reference gene primers provided the basis for estimating nucleated cell counts. Assay: immunoSEQ multiplex PCR; the TCRdb copy retains only in-frame clones and omits some. For V, J and clone size, that table is used; D and trimming come from the DNA. The table shows 190,000 or so clones, with about 90% occurring only once. Sequencing input: peripheral blood. The V and J genes are TRBV28 and TRBJ1-6; 9 bases match TRBD1. This TCR was sampled from a man in his fifties or sixties with acute or convalescent COVID-19. The CDR3 sequence is CASSYRGRGDSPLHF. CDR3 nucleotides: TGTGCCAGCAGTTACAGGGGGCGGGGGGATTCACCCCTCCACTTT.